These 24 T cell receptor beta chains share one sample of origin, sequenced in a study of neurological immune-mediated disorders. MiXCR was run by TCRdb on the 5' RACE reads, yielding one entry per CDR3 protein. Of around 49,000 distinct CDR3 sequences in the sample, less than 15% are singletons; the top ten hold about 4.9%. Time point meaning: longitudinal time-point 2. The sample taken for sequencing was PBMCs. These TCRs come from a male donor with HTLV-1-associated myelopathy (HAM/TSP).

This clonotype was seen ten or more times. The V gene is TRBV27, the J gene TRBJ1-1; D gene unclear. V was shortened by 5 bases and J by 3 bases, with 10 bases between the two germline ends. The germline V gene encodes CDR1 MNHEY and CDR2 SMNVEV (reference sequence). The CDR3 spans 13 residues. CDR3 sequence (DNA): TGTGCCAGCAGTCCCCGGGTCCACACTGAAGCTTTCTTT. It specifies CASSPRVHTEAFF.

This clonotype has ten or more counts. V usage is TRBV10-3 and J usage is TRBJ2-5, with TRBD1 matching over 8 bases. Trimming took 6 bases from V and 5 from J; bases not matched to a gene: 8. This CDR3 contains 14 residues. Germline V gives CDR1 ENHRY, CDR2 SYGVKD. In DNA form, the CDR3 reads TGTGCCATCAGCCCAGGGGGCTATGGGGAGACCCAGTACTTC. As protein: CAISPGGYGETQYF.

In this sample, this clonotype turned up many times. The chain employs TRBV5-1 and TRBJ1-3; D is ambiguous. This CDR3 region has 16 residues. CDR1 and CDR2 (germline): SGHRS, YFSETQ. Trimming took off 1 base at V and 1 base at J, with 12 bases between the two ends. The chain's CDR3 is CASSLTGVGSGNTIYF. In DNA, the CDR3 is TGCGCCAGCAGCTTGACCGGGGTCGGATCTGGAAACACCATATATTTT.

V usage is TRBV4-1 and J usage is TRBJ2-7; maybe TRBD1 (6 bases). The V end lost 1 base, the J end lost 5 bases, and 15 bases lay between the germline ends. CDR3 length: 15 residues. Germline CDR1 is MGHRA and CDR2 is YSYEKL. CDR3 sequence reads: CASSQVDQGIDEQYF. CDR3 bases: TGCGCCAGCAGCCAAGTAGACCAGGGGATCGACGAGCAGTACTTC.

J is TRBJ1-4 and V is TRBV10-3; D is ambiguous. In germline, CDR1 is ENHRY, CDR2 SYGVKD. The V and J ends lost 6 bases and 4 bases respectively, with 18 bases between them. This CDR3 is 16 amino acids long. CDR3 sequence (DNA): TGTGCCATCAGCAAGGCTGCCGCTTGGGGTAATGAAAAACTGTTTTTT. This encodes CAISKAAAWGNEKLFF.

This clonotype has just a few counts. The chain couples TRBV10-2 to TRBJ1-5, with TRBD1 as a possible D gene (6 bases). V lost 0 bases and J lost 5, with 11 bases in between. Germline assignment: CDR1 WSHSY and CDR2 SAAADI. This CDR3 is built from 15 residues. The CDR3 sequence is CASSESGGRYQPQHF. The CDR3, as DNA: TGCGCCAGCAGTGAGTCAGGGGGTCGGTATCAGCCCCAGCATTTT.

This clonotype has ten or more counts. The chain recombines TRBV20-1 with TRBJ2-7; D may be TRBD1 (5 bases). Trimming took 2 bases from V and 5 from J, leaving 19 bases between them. This CDR3 has 15 amino acids. In germline, CDR1 is DFQATT, CDR2 SNEGSKA (reference sequence). CDR3 bases: TGCAGTGCTAGACCCCAAGGGGTCTGGGGTAACGAGCAGTACTTC. It specifies CSARPQGVWGNEQYF.

This clonotype has a single count. This chain links TRBV9 with TRBJ1-1; D remains unclear. The germline V gene has CDR1 SGDLS and CDR2 YYNGEE. V lost 7 bases to trimming and J lost 1 base, with 14 bases between them. This CDR3 has 14 residues. The CDR3 is CASDPRWGNTEAFF. CDR3 in DNA: TGTGCCAGCGACCCCCGGTGGGGGAACACTGAAGCTTTCTTT.

This clonotype has a count of ten or more. V gene TRBV12-3 or TRBV12-4 combines with J gene TRBJ1-5, with D possibly being TRBD1 (5 bases). The V gene lost 7 bases and the J gene lost 2 bases, with 15 bases spanning the gap. This CDR3 has 15 residues. The CDR3 here is CASTPLGRGNQPQHF. CDR3 sequence (DNA): TGTGCCAGCACCCCCCTGGGCAGGGGCAATCAGCCCCAGCATTTT.

The chain employs TRBV6-1 and TRBJ2-1; TRBD1 matches at 10 bases. The CDR3 has 14 residues. Per germline, CDR1 MNHNS and CDR2 SASEGT. The V gene end was trimmed by 9 bases and the J gene end by 8 bases; junction bases not matched to a gene: 10. CDR3 amino acids: CASPDRGLTDEQFF. As DNA, the CDR3 is TGTGCCAGTCCCGACAGGGGGCTAACGGATGAGCAGTTCTTC.

This clonotype has ten or more counts. The chain is built from TRBV20-1 and TRBJ2-7, with TRBD1 as a possible D gene (7 bases). The CDR3 extends over 15 amino acids. From germline, CDR1 is DFQATT and CDR2 SNEGSKA (reference sequence). V was clipped by 1 base and J by 3 bases, with 16 bases between them. The CDR3, as DNA: TGCAGTGCTAGAGTCCAGGGGGGAACCCTCTACGAGCAGTACTTC. Its protein product is CSARVQGGTLYEQYF.

The CDR3, as DNA: TGCAGTGCTAGAGATCTTATCTCTCACGCCTTTAATGAGCAGTTCTTC. This codes for CSARDLISHAFNEQFF. The chain couples TRBV20-1 to TRBJ2-1; no clear D gene. The CDR3 runs 16 residues. V lost 0 bases and J 7 bases, leaving 19 bases between the germline ends. Germline V gene data show CDR1 as DFQATT and CDR2 as SNEGSKA (reference sequence).

This clonotype appeared many times. The chain links TRBV7-9 to TRBJ2-5; 9 nucleotides match TRBD1. This CDR3 is 15 amino acids long. Germline V gene lookup returns CDR1 SEHNR and CDR2 FQNEAQ (reference sequence). V gave up 7 bases and J gave up 6 bases; unmatched junction bases: 12. CDR3 DNA sequence: TGTGCCAGCACCATTGGGGACAGGGACATGCAGACCCAGTACTTC. Translating gives CASTIGDRDMQTQYF.

Ten or more counts support this clonotype. The chain joins TRBV6-5 to TRBJ1-1, with D possibly being TRBD1 (6 bases). V gave up 2 bases and J gave up 2 bases, with 27 bases separating them. CDR3 length equals 20 residues. Germline values: CDR1 MNHEY, CDR2 SVGAGI. In DNA, the CDR3 is TGTGCCAGCAGTTACGCAGGACAGTTTTCGTTCGGTAGTCGAAACACTGAAGCTTTCTTT. Its protein is CASSYAGQFSFGSRNTEAFF.

This clonotype was seen many times. The V and J genes are TRBV12-3 or TRBV12-4 and TRBJ2-2; D unclear. This CDR3 is built from 17 residues. V dropped 2 bases and J dropped 1 base, with 14 bases sitting between them. CDR3 in DNA: TGTGCCAGCAGTTTAATAGCCCTAGTGGTGAACACCGGGGAGCTGTTTTTT. Translating it yields CASSLIALVVNTGELFF.

This clonotype was found many times. The chain links TRBV7-9 to TRBJ2-3; 7 bases map to TRBD1. Trimming took 4 bases from V and 0 from J; bases not matched to a gene: 7. CDR1 and CDR2 from the germline V gene are SEHNR and FQNEAQ (reference sequence). This CDR3 comprises 16 residues. CDR3 loop: CASSSYRGSSTDTQYF. CDR3 coding DNA: TGTGCCAGCAGCTCCTACAGGGGATCTAGCACAGATACGCAGTATTTT.

Within the sample, this clonotype is medium-sized. J is TRBJ1-1 and V is TRBV9; D is undetermined. This CDR3 is built from 14 residues. CDR1 SGDLS and CDR2 YYNGEE come from the germline V gene. Trimming took 0 bases from V and 1 from J, leaving 7 bases between them. CDR3 in amino acids: CASSVDPQNTEAFF. The CDR3 nucleotides read TGTGCCAGCAGCGTAGACCCTCAGAACACTGAAGCTTTCTTT.

This clonotype occurred many times. This chain connects TRBV7-9 to TRBJ2-5; TRBD2 matches at 8 bases. Germline trimming cut 8 bases from V and 1 base from J; bases unmatched to any gene: 6. From germline, CDR1 is SEHNR and CDR2 FQNEAQ (reference sequence). There are 14 residues in the CDR3. The CDR3 protein is CASHSGAFQETQYF. DNA of the CDR3: TGTGCCAGCCATAGCGGGGCTTTCCAAGAGACCCAGTACTTC.

This clonotype came up many times. The chain couples TRBV20-1 to TRBJ1-5; D ambiguous. Trimming shortened V by 3 bases and J by 5 bases, and 8 bases separated the two germline ends. CDR1 is DFQATT and CDR2 is SNEGSKA in the germline V gene (reference sequence). The CDR3 is 12 residues long. The CDR3 coding sequence is TGCAGTGCTAGTTTCCCTGATCAGCCCCAGCATTTT. Amino acid sequence: CSASFPDQPQHF.

In its sample, this clonotype was seen many times. The chain recombines TRBV7-9 with TRBJ2-2; 7 nucleotides match TRBD2. Germline V CDR1 and CDR2: SEHNR, FQNEAQ (reference sequence). V lost 4 bases and J lost 8; bases outside the gene matches: 7. The CDR3 covers 14 residues. DNA for the CDR3: TGTGCCAGCAGCTCCCGGACTAGTCCTGGGGAGCTGTTTTTT. Protein sequence: CASSSRTSPGELFF.

The table lists this clonotype with many counts. One end of the junction fails to match germline, which may point to a read error. The chain is built from TRBV12-3 or TRBV12-4 and TRBJ2-7; a weak D match, TRBD1 (6 bases). This CDR3 has 13 residues. As DNA, the CDR3 is TGTGCCAGCAGTGTAGCAATGGGGGCCGAGCAGTACTTC. Encoded protein: CASSVAMGAEQYF.

This clonotype came up many times. This chain joins TRBV2 and TRBJ1-6; TRBD1 matches at 9 bases. The CDR3 is made up of 14 amino acids. Per the germline V gene, CDR1 is SNHLY and CDR2 is FYNNEI. V shed 7 bases, J shed 7 bases, and the junction held 5 bases outside the gene matches. CDR3 sequence: CASTRDRDNSPLHF. The CDR3 DNA reads TGTGCCAGCACCCGGGACAGGGACAATTCACCCCTCCACTTT.

This clonotype was picked up many times. An end of the junction does not agree with germline; a read error may underlie this. The J gene is TRBJ2-7, the V gene TRBV12-3 or TRBV12-4; 7 bases are shared with TRBD1. There are 12 residues in the CDR3. Here the CDR3 DNA reads TGTGCCAGCAGTTTGGTCGGTGAACAGGGGTTTTTT. This translates into CASSLVGEQGFF.

In this sample, this clonotype turned up many times. V gene TRBV5-1 combines with J gene TRBJ2-4; possibly TRBD1 or TRBD2 for D (5 bases each). There are 14 residues in the CDR3. The V gene lost 3 bases and the J gene lost 7 bases, with 14 bases spanning the gap. The germline V gene encodes CDR1 SGHRS and CDR2 YFSETQ. The DNA for the CDR3 is TGCGCCAGCAGCTCAACAGGTTCGGGGAACATTCAGTACTTC. Amino acids: CASSSTGSGNIQYF.